A single sample is the source of the 29 T cell receptor beta chains below, sequenced in a study of T cell clonality in common variable immunodeficiency. Study results and caveats: Common variable immunodeficiency TCR beta sequences reportedly had fewer deletions and N-nucleotide insertions.

The antigens of these receptors remain unknown. TCRdb's copy holds only in-frame clones and misses some; the assay was immunoSEQ multiplex PCR. The sample holds about 34,000 clones, and no clone turns up only once. Material: peripheral blood mononuclear cells. All receptors derive from a human donor with common variable immunodeficiency.

This clone was counted ten times or more. CDR3 amino acids: CSVETGRGQETQYF. The part of the CDR3 DNA that was read is TGCAGCGTTGAAACGGGCAGGGGCCAAGAGACC. This rearrangement joins TRBV29-1 to TRBJ2-5; TRBD1 might be the D (6 bases). Read coverage stops 3 residues before the CDR3 terminus; the germline J gene supplies the remainder. Trimming left V 2 bases short and J 1 base short, with 11 bases between. This CDR3 has 14 amino acids. CDR1 is SQVTM, CDR2 ANQGSEA, per germline.

This clone has just a few counts. CDR3: CASSVGSSNQPQHF. CDR3 DNA (partial): TGTGCCAGCAGTGTGGGCAGCAGCAATCAGCCC. This chain joins TRBV6-1 and TRBJ1-5, with unresolved D. The CDR3 end falls 3 residues outside the read, so it is completed with the germline J gene. Looked up from germline, CDR1 is MNHNS and CDR2 is SASEGT. The CDR3 is made up of 14 amino acids. Trimming cost V 4 bases and J 1 base, with 8 bases left between them.

This clone was observed at least ten times. The read comes to an end 3 residues before the CDR3 does, leaving the germline J gene to fill in the end. This chain joins TRBV10-3 and TRBJ2-7, with 9 bases aligning to TRBD2. V was pared by 10 bases and J by 0 bases, with 1 base of the junction left unmatched. The CDR3 has 12 residues. Germline CDR1 is ENHRY and CDR2 is SYGVKD. The CDR3 sequence: CATTSGSYEQYF. The CDR3 DNA, read in part, is TGTGCCACGACTAGCGGCTCCTACGAG.

This clone was found many times. Read data end 3 residues before the CDR3 end; the end is taken from the germline J gene. This chain joins TRBV10-3 and TRBJ2-7; the match to TRBD1 covers 9 bases. The CDR3 is 14 amino acids. Per the germline V gene, CDR1 is ENHRY and CDR2 is SYGVKD. V dropped 6 bases and J dropped 5; count of bases not matched to a gene: 8. Partial CDR3 DNA: TGTGCCATCAGGAGGGGACAGGGTGAGGACGAG. This translates into CAIRRGQGEDE. In full, the CDR3 reads CAIRRGQGEDEQYF.

This clone was picked up a small number of times. The CDR3 protein is CAWSRAGAVEQFF. The sequenced CDR3 bases are TGTGCCTGGAGTCGAGCGGGAGCCGTTGAG. The chain uses TRBV30 and TRBJ2-1, with 8 nucleotides matching TRBD2. The read halts 3 residues ahead of the CDR3 end, with the missing end drawn from the germline J gene. The CDR3 covers 13 residues. Germline V gene data show CDR1 as GTSNPN and CDR2 as SVGIG (reference sequence). J lost 9 bases, V lost 2 bases, and 6 bases had no gene match.

This clone was observed a few times. CDR3 in amino acids: CASRGQGYQPQHF. The DNA read from the CDR3 is TGTGCCAGCAGGGGACAGGGCTATCAGCCC. J is TRBJ1-5 and V is TRBV6-2 or TRBV6-3, with TRBD1 matching 9 bases. The CDR3 goes on 3 residues after the read ends, and that part is filled in from the germline J gene. V shed 6 bases, J shed 5 bases, and the junction held 2 bases outside the gene matches. Germline lookup yields CDR1 MNHEY and CDR2 SVGEGT. The CDR3 extends over 13 amino acids.

This clone turned up a few times. Read coverage stops 3 residues before the CDR3 terminus; the germline J gene supplies the remainder. The chain combines TRBV6-2 or TRBV6-3 with TRBJ2-3; 7 bases are shared with TRBD1. V shed 0 bases, J shed 5 bases, and the junction held 5 bases outside the gene matches. The CDR3 loop spans 15 amino acids. Germline lookup yields CDR1 MNHEY and CDR2 SVGEGT. Partial CDR3 DNA: TGTGCCAGCAGTTACTCGAGTAGGGGGCGAGATACG. Translated: CASSYSSRGRDT. The CDR3 as a whole reads CASSYSSRGRDTQYF.

Worth noting for this clone: The read ends 3 residues before the CDR3 terminus; that terminus is restored from the germline J gene. The genes are TRBV5-4 and TRBJ2-1; 9 positions agree with TRBD2. CDR1 SGHNT and CDR2 YYREEE come from the germline V gene (reference sequence). V was clipped by 0 bases and J by 4 bases; unmatched bases: 5. The CDR3 runs to 16 residues. CDR3 bases read: TGTGCCAGCAGCTTGGTCCTAGCGGGAATGTACAATGAG. Protein: CASSLVLAGMYNE. The whole CDR3 region reads CASSLVLAGMYNEQFF.

This clone has at least ten counts. The missing CDR3 end, 3 residues past where the read stops, is filled in from the germline J gene. The chain is built from TRBV19 and TRBJ1-6, with 9 nucleotides matching TRBD1. The junction had 12 bases not matched to a gene; V was cut back by 6 bases and J by 9 bases. Germline V gene sequence: CDR1 LNHDA, CDR2 SQIVND (reference sequence). CDR3 length equals 16 residues. Partial CDR3 DNA: TGTGCCAGTAGCACGGAGGACAGGGGTTTCGGTTCACCC. Protein product: CASSTEDRGFGSP. In full, the CDR3 is CASSTEDRGFGSPLHF.

Many counts were recorded for this clone. The CDR3 end falls 3 residues outside the read, so it is completed with the germline J gene. This chain links TRBV10-3 with TRBJ2-3; 10 bases map to TRBD1. The CDR3 loop spans 16 amino acids. Unmatched junction bases numbered 8, after V lost 8 bases and J lost 0 bases. Germline CDR1 is ENHRY and CDR2 is SYGVKD. The sequenced CDR3 bases are TGTGCCATCCCGGGACAGGGGATTTTTAGCACAGATACG. Amino acid sequence: CAIPGQGIFSTDT. The whole CDR3 protein is CAIPGQGIFSTDTQYF.

There are a few counts of this clone. The missing CDR3 end, 3 residues past where the read stops, is filled in from the germline J gene. This chain uses TRBV30 with TRBJ1-6; 7 nucleotides match TRBD1. CDR1 is GTSNPN and CDR2 is SVGIG in the germline V gene (reference sequence). V was clipped by 0 bases and J by 7 bases; unmatched bases: 6. The length of the CDR3 is 15 residues. The CDR3 region is CAWSVKGAVNSPLHF. The part of the CDR3 DNA that was read is TGTGCCTGGAGTGTGAAGGGGGCTGTGAATTCACCC.

This clone was counted only a few times. Read coverage stops 3 residues before the CDR3 terminus; the germline J gene supplies the remainder. This chain connects TRBV6-1 to TRBJ2-7; possibly TRBD1 for D (6 bases). The CDR3 runs to 14 residues. Trimming cost V 4 bases and J 3 bases, with 13 bases left between them. Germline values: CDR1 MNHNS, CDR2 SASEGT. CDR3 sequence: CASSATGVNYEQYF. Incomplete CDR3 DNA: TGTGCCAGCAGTGCGACAGGTGTCAACTACGAG.

Comments on this clone: The CDR3 is cut off 3 residues early in the read; its end comes from the germline J gene. The chain links TRBV18 to TRBJ1-3; D perhaps matches TRBD1 (5 bases). The CDR3 sequence is 18 residues long. The germline CDR1 and CDR2 sequences are KGHSH and LQKENI. The V end was cut by 3 bases, the J end by 0 bases, with 18 bases between. CDR3 bases read: TGTGCCAGCTCACCCGCAACTTACGACAGACCCTCTGGAAACACC. Translation: CASSPATYDRPSGNT. The entire CDR3 protein is CASSPATYDRPSGNTIYF. Full variable domain (rest looked up from reference TRBV18 and TRBJ1-3): NAGVMQNPRHLVRRRGQEARLRCSPMKGHSHVYWYRQLPEEGLKFMVYLQKENIIDESGMPKERFSAEFPKEGPSILRIQQVVRGDSAAYFCASSPATYDRPSGNTIYFGEGSWLTVV.

This clone has at least ten counts. One end of the junction fails to match germline, which may point to a read error. The CDR3 extends 3 residues past the end of the read, so its final part is completed from the germline J gene. This chain joins TRBV4-2 and TRBJ2-5; 7 nucleotides line up with TRBD1. Per germline, CDR1 LGHNA and CDR2 YNFKEQ. The CDR3 has 13 amino acids. Partial CDR3 DNA: TGCGCCATAGACAGGGTAGGCCAAGAGACC. Residues: CAIDRVGQET. The whole CDR3 reads CAIDRVGQETQYF.

A word on this clone: The read gets to within 3 residues of the CDR3 end, and the germline J gene fills in the rest. The chain uses TRBV29-1 and TRBJ2-7, with 10 bases aligning to TRBD1. V shed 2 bases and J 4 bases; nucleotides not matched to a gene: 5. CDR3 size: 14 residues. Germline loops: CDR1 SQVTM, CDR2 ANQGSEA. The sequenced CDR3 bases are TGCAGCGTTGAACCCGGGACAGGGGCATACGAG. Protein sequence: CSVEPGTGAYE. The full CDR3 sequence reads CSVEPGTGAYEQYF.

This clone was picked up a small number of times. The missing CDR3 end, 3 residues past where the read stops, is filled in from the germline J gene. The chain combines TRBV6-1 with TRBJ2-7; no definite D call. Looked up from germline, CDR1 is MNHNS and CDR2 is SASEGT. Trimming shortened V by 0 bases and J by 5 bases, and 17 bases separated the two germline ends. The CDR3 is made up of 16 amino acids. The DNA read from the CDR3 is TGTGCCAGCAGTGAAGCGGAGTGGGTAGCTCCCCACGAG. Translated, it gives CASSEAEWVAPHE. The full CDR3 is CASSEAEWVAPHEQYF.

This clone was counted many times. The read finishes 3 residues shy of the CDR3 end, and the germline J gene is used to complete it. This sequence joins TRBV5-6 and TRBJ2-3, with D perhaps TRBD2 (6 bases). Deletions cut 0 bases from V and 1 base from J, with 9 bases between. CDR3 size: 15 residues. The germline V gene encodes CDR1 SGHDT and CDR2 YYEEEE. The CDR3 DNA, read in part, is TGTGCCAGCAGCTTGGCCTCTAGCGGCACAGATACG. This codes for CASSLASSGTDT. The entire CDR3 protein reads CASSLASSGTDTQYF.

A note on this clone: The CDR3 end falls 3 residues outside the read, so it is completed with the germline J gene. The chain combines TRBV19 with TRBJ2-7; possible D gene TRBD2, 5 bases. Germline V gene sequence: CDR1 LNHDA, CDR2 SQIVND (reference sequence). Trimming removed 5 bases from V and 4 bases from J, with 18 bases in between. The CDR3 contains 15 residues. The CDR3 reads CASSFGLRPLYEQYF. CDR3 bases read: TGTGCCAGTAGTTTCGGACTGAGGCCTCTTTACGAG.

In this sample, this clone turned up a few times. CDR3 DNA, as far as it was read: TGCGCCAGCAGCTTGAGGGAGGGGGCAGCTCACTACGAG. It translates to CASSLREGAAHYE. The CDR3 in full is CASSLREGAAHYEQYF. V and J are TRBV5-1 and TRBJ2-7; possibly TRBD1 or TRBD2 for D (7 bases each). The CDR3 goes on 3 residues after the read ends, and that part is filled in from the germline J gene. The V end lost 1 base, the J end lost 3 bases, and 17 bases lay between the germline ends. The CDR3 loop spans 16 amino acids. In germline, CDR1 is SGHRS, CDR2 YFSETQ.

This clone was found many times. The read gets to within 3 residues of the CDR3 end, and the germline J gene fills in the rest. The gene calls are TRBV19 and TRBJ1-5, with 8 bases identical to TRBD1. The germline CDR1 and CDR2 sequences are LNHDA and SQIVND (reference sequence). CDR3 length: 14 residues. Unmatched junction bases numbered 7, after V lost 6 bases and J lost 6 bases. CDR3 sequence reads: CASRDREGFQPQHF. The sequenced part of the CDR3 DNA is TGTGCCAGTAGGGACAGGGAGGGATTTCAGCCC.

This clone occurred many times. Mismatch with germline at one junction end may stem from a read error. The sequenced CDR3 bases are TGCGCCAGCAGCCCCCGGGACAGGGGGGAATCACCC. Translation gives CASSPRDRGESP. The CDR3, in full, reads CASSPRDRGESPLHF. V gene TRBV4-2 combines with J gene TRBJ1-6, with 11 bases aligning to TRBD1. The CDR3 end falls 3 residues outside the read, so it is completed with the germline J gene. The CDR3 has 15 residues. Germline V gene sequence: CDR1 LGHNA, CDR2 YNFKEQ.

Comment on this clone: The CDR3 end is not reached by the read, which stops 3 residues before it; the germline J gene fills it in. The chain uses TRBV6-4 and TRBJ2-3; D is ambiguous. The CDR3 has 14 amino acids. V gave up 2 bases and J gave up 1 base, with 7 bases separating them. Looked up from germline, CDR1 is MRHNA and CDR2 is SNTAGT. The DNA read from the CDR3 is TGTGCCAGCAGTGACGAGGTGGGCACAGATACG. This gives the protein CASSDEVGTDT. The CDR3 as a whole reads CASSDEVGTDTQYF.

A few counts support this clone. The read finishes 3 residues shy of the CDR3 end, and the germline J gene is used to complete it. V is TRBV19 and J is TRBJ2-1, with 8 nucleotides matching TRBD2. CDR1 is LNHDA and CDR2 is SQIVND in the germline V gene (reference sequence). The CDR3 runs to 19 residues. V shed 7 bases, J shed 0 bases, and the junction held 17 bases outside the gene matches. The sequenced CDR3 bases are TGTGCCAGTACCCCCGGAGTAGCGGGACTTCCACTCTCCTACAATGAG. Its translation is CASTPGVAGLPLSYNE. The full CDR3 reads CASTPGVAGLPLSYNEQFF.

This clone was seen many times. The read ends 3 residues shy of where the CDR3 ends; the end is completed using the germline J gene. V usage is TRBV29-1 and J usage is TRBJ2-1, with unresolved D. Trimming took 0 bases from V and 5 from J, leaving 8 bases between them. CDR1 and CDR2 (germline): SQVTM, ANQGSEA. CDR3 length equals 13 residues. CDR3 bases read: TGCAGCGTTGAAGATGGTAGAGACAATGAG. Residues: CSVEDGRDNE. The complete CDR3 sequence is CSVEDGRDNEQFF.

This clone was detected a few times. The read gets to within 3 residues of the CDR3 end, and the germline J gene fills in the rest. The rearrangement links TRBV5-1 to TRBJ2-5; the match to TRBD1 covers 7 bases. Germline values: CDR1 SGHRS, CDR2 YFSETQ. The CDR3 is made up of 14 amino acids. Unmatched junction bases numbered 8, after V lost 4 bases and J lost 5 bases. CDR3 residues: CASSRATGFETQYF. CDR3 DNA, as far as it was read: TGCGCCAGCAGCCGTGCGACAGGGTTCGAGACC.

In this sample, this clone turned up a few times. Coverage ceases 3 residues before the CDR3 finishes, and the germline J gene fills in the end. The gene calls are TRBV19 and TRBJ2-2; the match to TRBD2 covers 8 bases. This CDR3 has 16 residues. The V gene's germline CDR1 is LNHDA and CDR2 SQIVND (reference sequence). The trim removed 7 bases at V and 2 bases at J, leaving 9 bases unmatched. Incomplete CDR3 DNA: TGTGCCAGTATTTTTGGACTAGCCGTTAACACCGGGGAG. Translation: CASIFGLAVNTGE. The CDR3 as a whole reads CASIFGLAVNTGELFF. Full variable domain (remainder filled in from reference TRBV19 and TRBJ2-2): DGGITQSPKYLFRKEGQNVTLSCEQNLNHDAMYWYRQDPGQGLRLIYYSQIVNDFQKGDIAEGYSVSREKKESFPLTVTSAQKNPTAFYLCASIFGLAVNTGELFFGEGSRLTVL.

This clone appeared a few times. The CDR3 DNA, read in part, is TGTGCCAGTAGTATTTTATTCTACAATGAG. Translated: CASSILFYNE. The whole CDR3 reads CASSILFYNEQFF. The chain joins TRBV19 to TRBJ2-1; D not certain. The observed sequence ends 3 residues before the CDR3 terminus, with the missing tail filled in from the germline J gene. Trimming pared 3 bases from V and 3 bases from J, leaving 6 bases between. Looked up from germline, CDR1 is LNHDA and CDR2 is SQIVND (reference sequence). CDR3 length equals 13 residues. Full variable domain (remainder filled in from reference TRBV19 and TRBJ2-1): DGGITQSPKYLFRKEGQNVTLSCEQNLNHDAMYWYRQDPGQGLRLIYYSQIVNDFQKGDIAEGYSVSREKKESFPLTVTSAQKNPTAFYLCASSILFYNEQFFGPGTRLTVL.

This clone has just a few counts. The CDR3 end falls 3 residues outside the read, so it is completed with the germline J gene. The chain links TRBV5-1 to TRBJ2-1; 11 bases agree with TRBD2. The germline gives CDR1 SGHRS, CDR2 YFSETQ. V lost 3 bases and J lost 6; bases outside the gene matches: 8. CDR3 length equals 16 residues. The covered CDR3 bases are TGCGCCAGCAGCTACGACTCCGGGACTAGCGGCAATGAG. Translating it yields CASSYDSGTSGNE. In full, the CDR3 reads CASSYDSGTSGNEQFF.

This clone was seen repeatedly, ten times or more. The sequenced fragment ends 3 residues before the CDR3 boundary, so the rest is inferred from the germline J gene. The genes are TRBV19 and TRBJ2-1, with 8 positions matching TRBD2. Germline CDR1 LNHDA, CDR2 SQIVND (reference sequence). J gave up 9 bases and V 4 bases, and 8 bases lay outside the gene matches. CDR3 length equals 14 residues. The part of the CDR3 DNA that was read is TGTGCCAGTAGTACGACAATAGCGGGACGTGAG. It encodes CASSTTIAGRE. The whole CDR3 sequence reads CASSTTIAGREQFF.